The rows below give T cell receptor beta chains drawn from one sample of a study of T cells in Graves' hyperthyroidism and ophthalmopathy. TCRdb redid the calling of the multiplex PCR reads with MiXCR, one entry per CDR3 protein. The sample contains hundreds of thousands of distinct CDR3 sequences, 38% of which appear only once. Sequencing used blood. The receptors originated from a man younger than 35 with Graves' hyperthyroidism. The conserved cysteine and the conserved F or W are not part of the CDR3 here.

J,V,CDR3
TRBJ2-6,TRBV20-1,SARDLGSGANVLT
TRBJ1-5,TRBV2,ASSDQGRRSHQPQH
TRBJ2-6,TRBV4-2,ASSQSWRSGANVLT
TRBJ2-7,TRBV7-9,ASSQLISYEQY
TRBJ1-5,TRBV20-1,SAKRTPSRDQPQH
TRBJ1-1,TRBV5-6,ASSYGTGMGTEAF
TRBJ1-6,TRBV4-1,ASSPLDRGLSPLH
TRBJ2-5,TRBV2,ASRALRGGPSKTQY
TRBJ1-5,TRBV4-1,ASSRSPFNQPQH
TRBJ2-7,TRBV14,ASSNGAFHEQY
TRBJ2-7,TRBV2,ASITYRGSEQY
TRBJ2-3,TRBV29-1,SADRGQHLTDTQY
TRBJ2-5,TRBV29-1,SVEPSFLGVQETQY
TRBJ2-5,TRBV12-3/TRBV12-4,ASSLTGSPETQY
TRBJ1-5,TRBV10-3,ADPRNQPQH
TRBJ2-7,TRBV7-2,ASNLPGLVPYEQY
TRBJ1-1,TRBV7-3,ASSLTASAREAF